The present T cell receptor beta chain was sequenced within a study of blood T cell repertoires in COVID-19. On the study more broadly: The samples span acute and convalescent COVID-19 from the United States, Italy and Spain. Nucleic acid was either cDNA or gDNA, and it came from T cells, B-cell-depleted T cells, or PBMCs.

This CDR3 has 13 amino acids. Germline CDR1 LGHDT, CDR2 YNNKEL (reference sequence). V lost 4 bases to trimming and J lost 5 bases, with 8 bases between them. This clone was found once. It was during active infection that Seattle patients were enrolled and then longitudinally followed. The authors' processing: Nucleated cell counts were estimated from reference gene primer amplification. Measured with immunoSEQ multiplex PCR; TCRdb has only the in-frame clones, and not every one. The V and J calls and clone size are taken from that table; D and trimming were inferred from the DNA. The sample lists approximately 480,000 clones; approximately 92% were seen once.

Sequenced sample: peripheral blood. The genes are TRBV3-1 (or the pseudogene TRBV3-2) and TRBJ2-2; D unclear. This receptor was identified in a man between 18 and 29 years old with COVID-19, enrolled during active disease. The chain's CDR3 is CASSPRETGELFF. The CDR3 DNA is TGTGCCAGCAGCCCTCGAGAGACCGGGGAGCTGTTTTTT.